The TCR beta chain described here comes from a study of blood T cell repertoires in COVID-19. Study-level information: Sites across the United States, Italy and Spain contributed samples from acute and convalescent COVID-19.

Libraries were prepared by immunoSEQ multiplex PCR; TCRdb keeps only in-frame clonotypes and omits some of them. The sample records about 69,000 clones, more than 75% being singletons. Input material: peripheral blood. The origin of this receptor is a man aged 40-49 years with COVID-19, enrolled during active disease.

Written as DNA, the CDR3 is TGTGCCACCAGCGGAGCAAGGGGGCCCGGGGAGCTGTTTTTT. Translated: CATSGARGPGELFF. The chain combines TRBV15 with TRBJ2-2, with TRBD1 matching over 7 bases. Germline values: CDR1 LNHNV, CDR2 YYDKDF (reference sequence). V lost 5 bases and J lost 6; bases outside the gene matches: 6. The CDR3 totals 14 residues.